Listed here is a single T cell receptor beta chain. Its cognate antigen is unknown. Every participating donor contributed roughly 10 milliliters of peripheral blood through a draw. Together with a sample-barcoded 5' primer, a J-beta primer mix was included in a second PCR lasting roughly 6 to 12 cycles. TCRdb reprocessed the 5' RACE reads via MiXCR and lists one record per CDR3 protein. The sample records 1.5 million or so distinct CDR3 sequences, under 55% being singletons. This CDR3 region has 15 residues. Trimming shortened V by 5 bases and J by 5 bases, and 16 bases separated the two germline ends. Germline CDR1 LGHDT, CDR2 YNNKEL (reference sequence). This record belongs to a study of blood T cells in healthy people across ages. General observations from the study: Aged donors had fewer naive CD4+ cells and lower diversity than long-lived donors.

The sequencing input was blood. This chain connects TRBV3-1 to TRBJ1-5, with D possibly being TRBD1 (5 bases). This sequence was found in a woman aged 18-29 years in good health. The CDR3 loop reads CASSSTRGFDQPQHF. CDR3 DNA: TGTGCCAGCAGCTCCACCCGGGGGTTCGATCAGCCCCAGCATTTT.